This TCR beta chain was obtained from a study of blood T cells in healthy people across ages (dated by TCRdb to the mid-2010s). In the study overall: Template switching captured roughly one uniquely barcoded TCR beta cDNA molecule per two T cells in model experiments. The donors were divided into four age groups: young (average roughly 17 years), middle-aged (about 39), aged (under 70) and long-lived (82). The study measured age-related changes in TCR beta repertoire diversity using deep sequencing normalized with unique cDNA molecular identifiers. Two additional independent replicas of 1 million unique cDNA reads from the same blood draw were analyzed for two donors (one aged 18 to 30 and one aged 80 or older).

V is cut by 4 bases and J by 4 bases, and the space between the germline ends is 16 bases. CDR1 and CDR2, looked up from the germline V gene, are MNHEY and SVGAGI. Its CDR3 holds 15 amino acids, cysteine through phenylalanine. This entry keeps only the CDR3 DNA: 45 bases, framed from base 1. The investigation overall reported the following: Estimates of total diversity from one million sequenced T cells were regarded as lower bounds and underestimates. As age increased, observed TCR beta diversity per million T cells dropped in a roughly linear way, and a significant reduction was already evident by age approximately 40. Observed TCR beta diversity correlated strongly with the percentage of naive T cells measured by flow cytometry. Compared with the aged group, more naive CD4+ T cells, fewer expanded clones and increased TCR diversity were shown by the long-lived group, suggesting age selection. Because the CMV infection status of the donors was unknown, age-related changes in expanded clonotypes may potentially have been confounded. Conclusive comparison of naive and antigen-experienced compartments was prevented by the profiling of bulk unsorted PBMCs.

For this clonotype: The antigen it recognizes is unknown. Per-base qualities were not stored, and no clone one base away is much larger.

Donors were a few dozen systemically healthy Caucasian individuals from Russia aged roughly 6 to 95 years. Each donor gave 8 to 10 milliliters of peripheral blood, collected into EDTA-treated Vacutainer tubes. Ficoll-Paque density-gradient centrifugation was used to isolate PBMCs, with at least 7 million per sample. Total RNA, at least 5 micrograms per sample, was extracted from PBMCs with Trizol reagent. For every donor, flow cytometry on a PBMC aliquot measured the percentage of naive CD45RAhigh/CD27high T cells. Preparation of the library involved 5' RACE. Sequenced using an Illumina HiSeq 2500. A second PCR of roughly 6 to 11 cycles was run with a J-beta primer mix and a sample-barcoded 5' primer. A template-switch 5' adaptor carrying 12 random nucleotides introduced a unique molecular identifier onto each TCR beta cDNA molecule. Each sample yielded at least 3 million CDR3-containing paired-end reads. First-strand cDNA synthesis was performed from all RNA using the Mint cDNA synthesis kit, with priming by a TRBC-specific oligonucleotide. All cDNA was treated with uracil-DNA glycosylase and then went through a first 18-cycle PCR with the universal primers M1SS and BC2_uni_R. The authors' analysis ran thus. For normalization, 1 million high-quality reads, each with a distinct molecular identifier, were randomly selected from each sample. Instead of being binned into consensus sequences, reads that shared molecular identifiers were thrown out. MiTCR, run with a Q25 quality threshold and the strictest error-elimination algorithm, handled CDR3 identification, clonotype clustering and error correction. Lower-bound total TCR beta diversity was estimated with a nonparametric unseen species model using Euler transformation. TCRdb passed the public sequencing reads through fastp at Q25 and MiXCR, retaining productive beta sequences. Every entry covers one CDR3 protein and lists the most common genes and DNA from its rows. TCRdb, rather than the study authors, made the V and J calls. Here the sample has over a million distinct CDR3 sequences; almost 25% occur a single time. The ten largest clones represent about 0.69% of the sample.

The sample was also linked to a second study, of T cells of mothers and their children. Looking at the second paper: Nine systemically healthy Caucasian individuals served as donors, namely three mothers together with their six children. cDNA synthesis used all of the extracted RNA, with approximately 1.4 ug of RNA in each 15 ul reaction. In the second PCR, sample barcodes and 2-4 random nucleotides were introduced via the M1S primer. Over 8 million TCR beta CDR3 reads were obtained for each mother, and some 3.1 million reads were obtained for each child. In both related and unrelated pairs, thymic selection shapes the output of TCR recombination in a similar way, with inherited differences having only a minor effect. Normalized repertoire overlap in related mother-child pairs was always slightly higher than in unrelated mother-child pairs, but the difference was never significant. No persistent microchimeric T cell clones were found, with a detection sensitivity of approximately 100 clones per million clonotypes. In the study, deep NGS was used to compare the TCR beta repertoires of mothers and children, and features distinguishing related mother-child pairs from unrelated individuals were sought. On average, the children were roughly 11 +/- 4 years old, while the mothers were about 38 +/- 4 years old. After adapters were ligated using NEBNext reagents, the libraries underwent 100+100 nt paired-end sequencing on an Illumina HiSeq 2000. Mother and child libraries were prepared a month apart and sequenced in separate runs to prevent cross-contamination. Between roughly 500,000 and 2,000,000 distinct TCR beta clonotypes were identified per donor. Naive TCR beta clonotypes were estimated from low-frequency clonotypes matched to each donor's FACS-determined naive share, without sorting.

The receptor's source is a girl aged 2-10 years in good health. The rearranged chain carries TRBV6-5 and TRBJ2-5; the D call is possibly TRBD1 or TRBD2, each sharing 6 bases. The sequenced sample was blood. The CDR3 amino acid sequence is: CASSWGRGEAETQYF. The DNA sequence follows: TGTGCCAGCAGTTGGGGTAGGGGGGAGGCAGAGACCCAGTACTTC.